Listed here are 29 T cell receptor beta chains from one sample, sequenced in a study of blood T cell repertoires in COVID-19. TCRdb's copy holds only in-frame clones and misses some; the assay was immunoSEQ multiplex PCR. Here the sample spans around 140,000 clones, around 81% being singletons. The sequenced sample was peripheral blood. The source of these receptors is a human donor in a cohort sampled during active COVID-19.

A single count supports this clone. Here the CDR3 DNA reads TGTGCCAGCCGAAACGCGGGTGGGGCTGGGGCCAACGTCCTGACTTTC. Protein product: CASRNAGGAGANVLTF. The chain employs TRBV7-3 and TRBJ2-6, with D possibly TRBD2 on 5 matching bases. Trimming cost V 8 bases and J 2 bases, with 16 bases left between them. The CDR3 has 16 amino acids. Germline lookup yields CDR1 SGHTA and CDR2 FQGTGA.

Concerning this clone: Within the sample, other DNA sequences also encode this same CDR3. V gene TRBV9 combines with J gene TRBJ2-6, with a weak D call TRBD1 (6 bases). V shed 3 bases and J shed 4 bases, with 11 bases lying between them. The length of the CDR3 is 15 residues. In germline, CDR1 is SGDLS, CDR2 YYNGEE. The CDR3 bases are TGTGCCAGCAGCGCCGGACAGTCCGGGGCCAACGTCCTGACTTTC. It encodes CASSAGQSGANVLTF.

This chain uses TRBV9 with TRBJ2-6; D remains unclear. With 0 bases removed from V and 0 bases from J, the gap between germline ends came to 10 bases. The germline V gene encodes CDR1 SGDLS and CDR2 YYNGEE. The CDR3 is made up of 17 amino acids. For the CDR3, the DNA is TGTGCCAGCAGCGTAGGTGGCTCGCTCTCTGGGGCCAACGTCCTGACTTTC. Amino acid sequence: CASSVGGSLSGANVLTF.

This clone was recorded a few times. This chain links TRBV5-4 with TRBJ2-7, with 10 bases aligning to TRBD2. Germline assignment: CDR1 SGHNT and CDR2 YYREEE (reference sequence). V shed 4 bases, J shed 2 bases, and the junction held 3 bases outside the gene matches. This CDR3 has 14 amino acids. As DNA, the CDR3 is TGTGCCAGCAGCGCAACTAGCGGGACCTACGAGCAGTACTTC. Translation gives CASSATSGTYEQYF.

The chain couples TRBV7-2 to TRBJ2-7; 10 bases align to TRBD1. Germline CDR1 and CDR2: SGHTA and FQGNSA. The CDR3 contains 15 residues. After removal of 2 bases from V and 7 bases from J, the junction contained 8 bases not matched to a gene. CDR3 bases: TGTGCCAGCAGCTTAACGGGACAGGGGATGAGAGAGCAGTACTTC. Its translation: CASSLTGQGMREQYF.

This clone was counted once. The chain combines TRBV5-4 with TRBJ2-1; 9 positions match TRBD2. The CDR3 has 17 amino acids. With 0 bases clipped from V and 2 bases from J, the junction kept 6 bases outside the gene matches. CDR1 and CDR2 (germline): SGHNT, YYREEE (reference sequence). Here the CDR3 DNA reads TGTGCCAGCAGCTTGGCCTCGGCTAGCGGGACCTACAATGAGCAGTTCTTC. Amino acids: CASSLASASGTYNEQFF.

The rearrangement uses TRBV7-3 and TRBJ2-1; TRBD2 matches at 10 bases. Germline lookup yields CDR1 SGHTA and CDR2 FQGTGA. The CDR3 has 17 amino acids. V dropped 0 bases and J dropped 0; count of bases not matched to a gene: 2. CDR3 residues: CASSLTSSGSSYNEQFF. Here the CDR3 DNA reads TGTGCCAGCAGCTTAACTTCTAGCGGGAGCTCCTACAATGAGCAGTTCTTC.

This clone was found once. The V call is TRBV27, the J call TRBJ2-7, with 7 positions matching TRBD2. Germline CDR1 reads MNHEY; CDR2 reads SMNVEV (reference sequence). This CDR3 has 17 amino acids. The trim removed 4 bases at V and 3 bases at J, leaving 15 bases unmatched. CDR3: CASSSPQPGRGDYEQYF. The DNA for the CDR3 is TGTGCCAGCAGTTCCCCACAACCCGGCCGGGGGGACTACGAGCAGTACTTC.

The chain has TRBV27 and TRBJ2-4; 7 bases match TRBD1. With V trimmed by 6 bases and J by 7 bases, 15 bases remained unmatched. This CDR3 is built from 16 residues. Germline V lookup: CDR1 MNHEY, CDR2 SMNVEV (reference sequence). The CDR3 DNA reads TGTGCCAGCAGACCTCGACAGGGAAATTTTGGGAACATTCAGTACTTC. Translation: CASRPRQGNFGNIQYF.

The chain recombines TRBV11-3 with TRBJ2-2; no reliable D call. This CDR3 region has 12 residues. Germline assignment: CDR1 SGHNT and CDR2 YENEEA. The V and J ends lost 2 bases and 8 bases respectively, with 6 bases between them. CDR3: CASSLLEGELFF. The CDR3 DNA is TGTGCCAGCAGCTTATTGGAGGGGGAGCTGTTTTTT.

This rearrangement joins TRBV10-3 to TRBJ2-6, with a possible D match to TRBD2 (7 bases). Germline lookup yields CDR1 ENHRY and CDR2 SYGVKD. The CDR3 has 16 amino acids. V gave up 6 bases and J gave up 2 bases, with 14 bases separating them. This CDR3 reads CAISNSGGAGANVLTF. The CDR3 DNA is TGTGCCATCAGCAATTCGGGGGGCGCTGGGGCCAACGTCCTGACTTTC.

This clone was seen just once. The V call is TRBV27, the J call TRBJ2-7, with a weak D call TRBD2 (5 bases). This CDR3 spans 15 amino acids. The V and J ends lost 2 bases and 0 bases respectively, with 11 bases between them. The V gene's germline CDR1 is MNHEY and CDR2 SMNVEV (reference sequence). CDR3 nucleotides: TGTGCCAGCAGTTTAACGGGATATAGCTCCTACGAGCAGTACTTC. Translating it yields CASSLTGYSSYEQYF.

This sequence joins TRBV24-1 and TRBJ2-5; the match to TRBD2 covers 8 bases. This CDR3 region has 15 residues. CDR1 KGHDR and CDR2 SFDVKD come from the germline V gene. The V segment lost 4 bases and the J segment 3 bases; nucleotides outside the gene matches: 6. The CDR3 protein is CATSESGRGEETQYF. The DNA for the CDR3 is TGTGCCACCAGTGAGAGCGGGAGAGGCGAAGAGACCCAGTACTTC.

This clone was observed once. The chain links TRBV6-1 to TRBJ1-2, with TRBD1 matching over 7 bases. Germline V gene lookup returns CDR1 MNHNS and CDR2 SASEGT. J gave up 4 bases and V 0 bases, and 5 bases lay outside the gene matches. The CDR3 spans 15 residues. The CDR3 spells CASSEATGKPYGYTF. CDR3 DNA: TGTGCCAGCAGTGAAGCGACAGGGAAACCCTATGGCTACACCTTC.

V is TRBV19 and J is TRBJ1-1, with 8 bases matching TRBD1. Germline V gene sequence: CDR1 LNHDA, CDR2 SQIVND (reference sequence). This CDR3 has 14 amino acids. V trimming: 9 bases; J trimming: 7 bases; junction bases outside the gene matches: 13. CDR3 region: CASTYRGRPIEAFF. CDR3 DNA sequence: TGTGCCAGCACATACAGGGGGAGACCTATTGAAGCTTTCTTT.

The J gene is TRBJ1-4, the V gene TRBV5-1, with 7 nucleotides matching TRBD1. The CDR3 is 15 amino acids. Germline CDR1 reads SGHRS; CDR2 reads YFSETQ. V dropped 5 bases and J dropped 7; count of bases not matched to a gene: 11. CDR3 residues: CASRKQGGMREKLFF. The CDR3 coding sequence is TGCGCCAGCAGAAAGCAGGGGGGAATGCGTGAAAAACTGTTTTTT.

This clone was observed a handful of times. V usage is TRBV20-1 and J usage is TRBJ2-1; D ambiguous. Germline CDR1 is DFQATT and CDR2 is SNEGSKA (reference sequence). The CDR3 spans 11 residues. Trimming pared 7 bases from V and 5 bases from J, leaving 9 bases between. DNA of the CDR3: TGCAGTGTGTCAGGTAACAATGAGCAGTTCTTC. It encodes CSVSGNNEQFF.

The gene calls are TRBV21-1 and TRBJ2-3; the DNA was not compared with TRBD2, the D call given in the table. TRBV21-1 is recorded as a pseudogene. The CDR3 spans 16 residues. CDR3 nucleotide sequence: TGTGCCAGCAGCACTAAGCGGGAGGGGGACACAGATACGCAGTATTTT. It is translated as CASSTKREGDTDTQYF.

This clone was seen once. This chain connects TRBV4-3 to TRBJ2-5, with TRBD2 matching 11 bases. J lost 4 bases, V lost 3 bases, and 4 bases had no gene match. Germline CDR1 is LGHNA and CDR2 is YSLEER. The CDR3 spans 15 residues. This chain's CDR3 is CASSHLAGGGETQYF. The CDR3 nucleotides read TGCGCCAGCAGCCACCTAGCGGGAGGTGGAGAGACCCAGTACTTC.

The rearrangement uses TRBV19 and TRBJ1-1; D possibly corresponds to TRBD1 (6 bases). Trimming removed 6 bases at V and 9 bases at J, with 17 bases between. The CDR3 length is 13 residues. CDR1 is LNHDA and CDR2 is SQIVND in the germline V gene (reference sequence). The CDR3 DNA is TGTGCCAGTAGATCCCGGGGGGCTGGTAAAGCTTTCTTT. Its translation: CASRSRGAGKAFF.

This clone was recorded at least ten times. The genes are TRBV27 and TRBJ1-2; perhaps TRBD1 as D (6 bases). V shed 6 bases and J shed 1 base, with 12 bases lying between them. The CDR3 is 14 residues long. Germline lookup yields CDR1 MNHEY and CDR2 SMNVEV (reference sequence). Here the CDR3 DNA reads TGTGCCAGCAGGTCTCTAGGGGGTAACTATGGCTACACCTTC. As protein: CASRSLGGNYGYTF.

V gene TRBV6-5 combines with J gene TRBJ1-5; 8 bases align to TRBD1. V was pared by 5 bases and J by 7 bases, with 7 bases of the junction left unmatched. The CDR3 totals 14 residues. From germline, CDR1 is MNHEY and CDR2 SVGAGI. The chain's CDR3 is CASSRDRLGQPQHF. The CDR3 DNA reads TGTGCCAGCAGTCGGGACAGGCTTGGGCAGCCCCAGCATTTT.

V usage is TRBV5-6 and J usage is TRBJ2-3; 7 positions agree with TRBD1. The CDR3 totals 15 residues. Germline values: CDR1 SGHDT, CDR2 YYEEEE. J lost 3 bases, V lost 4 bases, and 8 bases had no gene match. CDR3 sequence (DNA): TGTGCCAGCAGCGGGATACAGGGGCGGACAGATACGCAGTATTTT. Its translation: CASSGIQGRTDTQYF. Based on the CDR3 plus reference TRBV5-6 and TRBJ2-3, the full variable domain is DAGVTQSPTHLIKTRGQQVTLRCSPKSGHDTVSWYQQALGQGPQFIFQYYEEEERQRGNFPDRFSGHQFPNYSSELNVNALLLGDSALYLCASSGIQGRTDTQYFGPGTRLTVL.

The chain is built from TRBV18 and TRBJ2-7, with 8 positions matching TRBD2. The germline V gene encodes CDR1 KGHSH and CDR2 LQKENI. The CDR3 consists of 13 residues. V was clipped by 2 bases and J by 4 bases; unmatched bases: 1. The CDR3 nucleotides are TGTGCCAGCTCACCAGCTAGCGGGTACGAGCAGTACTTC. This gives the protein CASSPASGYEQYF.

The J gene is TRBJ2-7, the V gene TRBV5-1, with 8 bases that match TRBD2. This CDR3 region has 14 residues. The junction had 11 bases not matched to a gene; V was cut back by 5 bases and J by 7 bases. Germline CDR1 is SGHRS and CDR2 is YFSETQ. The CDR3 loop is CASSLSGGGKEQYF. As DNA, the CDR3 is TGCGCCAGCAGTCTTTCAGGCGGGGGGAAAGAGCAGTACTTC.

The CDR3 region is CASTPRPGQPNQPQHF. The CDR3 DNA reads as TGTGCCAGCACCCCCCGGCCTGGACAGCCCAATCAGCCCCAGCATTTT. V gene TRBV2 combines with J gene TRBJ1-5, with a tentative D call TRBD1 (6 bases). This CDR3 has 16 amino acids. The germline V and J ends were trimmed by 7 bases and 3 bases, with 19 bases remaining between them. CDR1 SNHLY and CDR2 FYNNEI come from the germline V gene.

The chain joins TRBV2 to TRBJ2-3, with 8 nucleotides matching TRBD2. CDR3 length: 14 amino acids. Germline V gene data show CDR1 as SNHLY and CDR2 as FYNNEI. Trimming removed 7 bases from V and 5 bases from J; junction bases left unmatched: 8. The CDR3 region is CASKTSATGDTQYF. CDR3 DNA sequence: TGTGCCAGCAAGACTAGCGCCACGGGAGATACGCAGTATTTT.

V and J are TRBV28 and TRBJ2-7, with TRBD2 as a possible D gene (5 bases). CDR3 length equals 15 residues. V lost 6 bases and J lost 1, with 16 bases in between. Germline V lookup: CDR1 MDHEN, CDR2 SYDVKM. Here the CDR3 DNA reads TGTGCCAGCAGGGGAACATTGGGGAGATCCTACGAGCAGTACTTC. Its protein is CASRGTLGRSYEQYF.

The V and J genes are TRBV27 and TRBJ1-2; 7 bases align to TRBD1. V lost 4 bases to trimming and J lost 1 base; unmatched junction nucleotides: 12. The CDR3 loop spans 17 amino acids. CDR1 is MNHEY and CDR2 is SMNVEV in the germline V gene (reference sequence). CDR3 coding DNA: TGTGCCAGCAGTTCCGGACAGGCCGGAGGTCATAACTATGGCTACACCTTC. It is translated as CASSSGQAGGHNYGYTF.